This is a list of T cell receptor beta chains from one sample in a study of OX40 agonist ivuxolimab in advanced cancers. Sequencing was performed with immunoSEQ multiplex PCR; in TCRdb, only in-frame clones are kept and a portion is missing. The sample has more than 95,000 clones, around 90% seen once. Source: CD4+ or CD8+ T cells sorted from blood, taken in a trial of the OX40 agonist ivuxolimab. The receptors here all came from an adult with an advanced solid tumor such as melanoma, head and neck, liver or kidney cancer. The CDR3 runs from the conserved cysteine through the conserved F or W. The D gene is left open where the match is weak. Clone size is not always given. Where it is, it says once, few, many or a class for expanded clones.

v_call	d_call	j_call	clone_size	cdr3_aa	cdr3_nt
TRBV10-3	-	TRBJ1-1	-	CAISVGEGLNTEAFF	TGTGCCATCAGTGTGGGAGAGGGATTGAACACTGAAGCTTTCTTT
TRBV28	TRBD1	TRBJ1-1	-	CASTLGTGGWTEAFF	TGTGCCAGCACCCTGGGGACAGGGGGCTGGACTGAAGCTTTCTTT
TRBV27	-	TRBJ2-3	-	CASSWKGGAISTDTQYF	TGTGCCAGCAGTTGGAAAGGGGGAGCAATTAGCACAGATACGCAGTATTTT
TRBV7-2	-	TRBJ1-5	-	CASSFDSMSNQPQHF	TGTGCCAGCAGCTTTGACAGTATGAGCAATCAGCCCCAGCATTTT
TRBV10-1	TRBD2	TRBJ2-7	few	CASSETSANYEQYF	TGCGCCAGCAGTGAGACTAGCGCAAACTACGAGCAGTACTTC
TRBV30	-	TRBJ2-7	-	CAWRGQPNSYEQYF	TGTGCCTGGAGAGGGCAGCCCAACTCCTACGAGCAGTACTTC
TRBV5-4	TRBD2	TRBJ2-5	once	CASSRGTSGSGVRETQYF	TGTGCCAGCAGCCGCGGGACTAGCGGGAGCGGAGTACGGGAGACCCAGTACTTC
TRBV19	TRBD1	TRBJ1-2	few	CASSIRTGGYGYTF	TGTGCCAGTAGTATCCGGACAGGGGGCTATGGCTACACCTTC
TRBV7-9	TRBD1	TRBJ1-4	few	CASTIQGRDEKLFF	TGTGCCAGCACAATACAGGGGAGGGATGAAAAACTGTTTTTT
TRBV7-9	TRBD2	TRBJ2-1	-	CASSFFVGLAVDEQFF	TGTGCCAGCAGCTTCTTCGTGGGACTAGCTGTGGATGAGCAGTTCTTC
TRBV29-1	TRBD1	TRBJ1-4	-	CSVTTGEKLFF	TGCAGCGTCACGACAGGGGAAAAACTGTTTTTT
TRBV18	-	TRBJ2-2	-	CASSPPGQNLCRKNTGELFF	TGTGCCAGCTCACCACCCGGGCAGAACTTATGTAGGAAGAACACCGGGGAGCTGTTTTTT
TRBV6-6	TRBD1	TRBJ1-1	-	CASRTGVWETEAFF	TGTGCCAGCAGAACAGGGGTTTGGGAAACTGAAGCTTTCTTT
TRBV19	TRBD2	TRBJ2-1	once	CASSIGASGYNEQFF	TGTGCCAGTAGTATAGGGGCTAGCGGGTACAATGAGCAGTTCTTC
TRBV9	-	TRBJ1-1	-	CASSVEVNTEAFF	TGTGCCAGCAGCGTAGAGGTCAACACTGAAGCTTTCTTT
TRBV4-1	TRBD1	TRBJ2-3	many	CASSQEDRAADTQYF	TGCGCCAGCAGCCAAGAGGACAGGGCCGCAGATACGCAGTATTTT
TRBV4-2	-	TRBJ1-5	-	CASSQDNLLGNQPQHF	TGTGCCAGCAGCCAAGATAACCTACTGGGCAATCAGCCCCAGCATTTT
TRBV30	-	TRBJ2-5	-	CAWTVGGAQYF	TGTGCCTGGACAGTAGGAGGGGCCCAGTACTTC
TRBV6-5	-	TRBJ1-5	-	CASSYSFPNQPQHF	TGTGCCAGCAGTTACTCGTTCCCAAATCAGCCCCAGCATTTT
TRBV6-6	TRBD2	TRBJ2-3	-	CASSYTGLAADTQYF	TGTGCCAGCAGTTACACGGGACTAGCTGCGGATACGCAGTATTTT
TRBV7-9	-	TRBJ2-1	-	CASSLVRAYDNEQFF	TGTGCCAGCAGCTTAGTCAGGGCCTACGACAATGAGCAGTTCTTC
TRBV19	TRBD1	TRBJ2-7	-	CASSKGQVNYEQYF	TGTGCCAGTAGCAAAGGACAGGTAAACTACGAGCAGTACTTC